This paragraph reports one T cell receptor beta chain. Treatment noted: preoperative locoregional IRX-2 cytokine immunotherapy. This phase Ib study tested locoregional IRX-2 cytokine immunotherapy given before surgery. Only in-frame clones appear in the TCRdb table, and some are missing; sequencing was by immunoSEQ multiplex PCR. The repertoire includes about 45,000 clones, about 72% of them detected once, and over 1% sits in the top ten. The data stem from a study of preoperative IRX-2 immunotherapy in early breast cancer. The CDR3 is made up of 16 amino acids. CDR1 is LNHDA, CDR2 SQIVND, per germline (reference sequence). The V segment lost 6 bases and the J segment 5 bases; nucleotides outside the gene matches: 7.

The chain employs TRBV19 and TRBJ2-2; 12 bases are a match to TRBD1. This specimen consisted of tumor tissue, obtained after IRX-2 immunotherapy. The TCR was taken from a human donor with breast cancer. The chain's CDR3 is CASRIKGQGATGELFF. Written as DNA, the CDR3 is TGTGCCAGTAGAATAAAGGGACAGGGGGCTACCGGGGAGCTGTTTTTT.